Listed below are T cell receptor beta chains from one sample, sequenced in a study of blood T cells in healthy people across ages. TCRdb ran MiXCR on the 5' RACE reads and lists one entry per CDR3 protein. The sample contains about 800,000 distinct CDR3 sequences, about 25% of which appear only once. These data were likewise used in another study, on T cells of mothers and their children.

Sequencing was carried out using blood. The origin of the receptors is a boy aged 5 to 17 in good health. The CDR3 runs from the conserved cysteine through the conserved F or W. A D gene is named only where the DNA matches it firmly. The size of a clone is reported for some rows only, either as once, few or many, or as a class for expanded clones.

>-|11|few|TRBV10-3|TRBJ2-7
TGTGCCATTAGGGACGGGTACGAGCAGTACTTC
CAIRDGYEQYF
>-|12|-|TRBV7-9|TRBJ2-3
TGTGCCAGCACCCGAGAGCCAGATACGCAGTATTTT
CASTREPDTQYF
>-|13|-|TRBV14|TRBJ2-1
TGTGCCAGCAGCCAAGATCCTGCTAATGAGCAGTTCTTC
CASSQDPANEQFF
>-|13|-|TRBV29-1|TRBJ2-3
TGCAGCGTTGAATGGGCCAACACAGATACGCAGTATTTT
CSVEWANTDTQYF
>-|14|-|TRBV7-8|TRBJ2-5
TGTGCCAGCAGCTCCTGGGCCGACCATTGGACCCAGTACTTC
CASSSWADHWTQYF
>-|15|-|TRBV5-1|TRBJ1-2
TGCGCCAGCAGCTTGGCAGGACAGTCCTTCTATGGCTACACCTTC
CASSLAGQSFYGYTF
>TRBD2|16|few|TRBV4-1|TRBJ2-3
TGCGCCAGCAGCCAGACACTAGCGGGGGTCACAGATACACAGTATTTT
CASSQTLAGVTDTQYF
>-|14|-|TRBV20-1|TRBJ1-6
TGCAGTGCTAGAGATCGAAGGGTGAATTCACCCCTCCACTTT
CSARDRRVNSPLHF
>-|13|few|TRBV6-5|TRBJ1-2
TGTGCCAGCAGTCAGGACCACTACTATGGCTACACCTTC
CASSQDHYYGYTF
>-|14|-|TRBV4-3|TRBJ2-3
TGCGCCAGCAGCCAAGATGGTAGCACAGATACGCAGTATTTT
CASSQDGSTDTQYF
>TRBD2|15|few|TRBV27|TRBJ2-7
TGTGCCAGCAGTGAACCGGGACTAGCGGGAGTTGAGCAGTACTTC
CASSEPGLAGVEQYF
>-|15|-|TRBV9|TRBJ2-3
TGTGCCAGCAGCGTGGAAGGGGTACGGACAGATACGCAGTATTTT
CASSVEGVRTDTQYF
>TRBD2|15|many|TRBV28|TRBJ2-3
TGTGCCAGCACCCGACTAGCGGGGGGGAATCCCACGCAGTATTTT
CASTRLAGGNPTQYF
>TRBD2|16|few|TRBV9|TRBJ2-7
TGTGCCAGCAGCGTAGGTTCCAGCGGGGGGCGTTACGAGCAGTACTTC
CASSVGSSGGRYEQYF
>-|15|-|TRBV6-5|TRBJ1-5
TGTGCCAGCAGTCCCCAGGTTGGGGTTCGGCAGCCCCAGCATTTT
CASSPQVGVRQPQHF
>-|15|-|TRBV5-1|TRBJ2-1
TGCGCCAGCAGCTCCCCCGAAACGGGGTACAATGAGCAGTTCTTC
CASSSPETGYNEQFF
>TRBD2|15|-|TRBV28|TRBJ2-7
TGTGCCAGCAAGGGGATAGCGGGGGGCTCCTACGAGCAGTACTTC
CASKGIAGGSYEQYF
>TRBD2|18|-|TRBV7-9|TRBJ2-1
TGTGCCAGCAGCTTAGCCGGGGTAGGCGGGAGGACCTACAATGAGCAGTTCTTC
CASSLAGVGGRTYNEQFF
>-|14|-|TRBV20-1|TRBJ1-5
TGCAGTGCTAGTCCCGGTGGTAGCAATCAGCCCCAGCATTTT
CSASPGGSNQPQHF
>TRBD2|14|-|TRBV29-1|TRBJ2-3
TGCAGCGTTGAAGGGCTAGCGGGAGCAGATACGCAGTATTTT
CSVEGLAGADTQYF
>TRBD2|15|-|TRBV5-1|TRBJ2-5
TGCGCCAGCAGCTTGGTCGGGACTAGGGCTGAGACCCAGTACTTC
CASSLVGTRAETQYF
>-|13|few|TRBV28|TRBJ2-1
TGTGCCAGCAGCCTTCTTAATTGGGGTAAGCAGTTCTTC
CASSLLNWGKQFF
>-|12|-|TRBV7-2|TRBJ2-7
TGTGCCAGCAGTCCAAACCCGTCAGAGCAGTACTTC
CASSPNPSEQYF
>-|13|-|TRBV29-1|TRBJ1-2
TGCAGCGTTGGTTTGACGGCCCAAAATGGCTACACCTTC
CSVGLTAQNGYTF
>-|15|-|TRBV10-3|TRBJ2-5
TGTGCCATCAGTGAGAACCAGGGGAGTCAAGAGACCCAGTACTTC
CAISENQGSQETQYF
>-|14|-|TRBV6-5|TRBJ2-3
TGTGCCAGCAGTTACATGGGACCCACAGATACGCAGTATTTT
CASSYMGPTDTQYF
>-|15|few|TRBV11-2|TRBJ1-1
TGTGCCAGCAGCTTACGGGGGCCGGTCCTATCTGAAGCTTTCTTT
CASSLRGPVLSEAFF
>-|13|-|TRBV7-2|TRBJ2-7
TGTGCCAGCAGTGGTACCTGGGCCTACGAGCAGTACTTC
CASSGTWAYEQYF
>-|13|few|TRBV7-8|TRBJ2-5
TGTGCCAGCAGTGATACGGTCCAAGAGACCCAGTACTTC
CASSDTVQETQYF
>-|14|-|TRBV27|TRBJ2-7
TGTGCCAGCAGTTTATCTGGATTTAACCACGAGCAGTACTTC
CASSLSGFNHEQYF
>-|14|few|TRBV13|TRBJ1-1
TGTGCCAGCAGCTTAGGCGGGGTATCAACTGAAGCTTTCTTT
CASSLGGVSTEAFF
>TRBD2|15|-|TRBV5-4|TRBJ2-7
TGTGCCAGCAGCCGGGGGGGAGACACACCCTACGAGCAGTACTTC
CASSRGGDTPYEQYF
>-|15|-|TRBV7-6|TRBJ2-2
TGTGCCAGCAGCTTTCAGACAGGGAACACCGGGGAGCTGTTTTTT
CASSFQTGNTGELFF
>TRBD1|15|-|TRBV29-1|TRBJ2-7
TGCAGCGTTGATCGGGGGACAGGGAGCTCCTACGAGCAGTACTTC
CSVDRGTGSSYEQYF
>TRBD1|12|few|TRBV29-1|TRBJ1-5
TGCAGCGTTCGGGACAGAAATCAGCCCCAGCATTTT
CSVRDRNQPQHF
>-|11|-|TRBV5-1|TRBJ2-3
TGCGCCAGCAGGGAGCTAGATACGCAGTATTTT
CASRELDTQYF
>TRBD1|15|-|TRBV27|TRBJ1-5
TGTGCCAGCAATCCAGCAGGGGGCAGGGGTCAGCCCCAGCATTTT
CASNPAGGRGQPQHF
>TRBD1|15|-|TRBV19|TRBJ2-7
TGTGCCAGTAGTGATCGACAGGGGAGCTCCTACGAGCAGTACTTC
CASSDRQGSSYEQYF
>TRBD2|18|-|TRBV7-9|TRBJ2-6
TGCGCCAGCAGCTTAGCAGGCGGGAGGCTCTCTGGGGCCAACGTCCTGACTTTC
CASSLAGGRLSGANVLTF
>-|14|few|TRBV7-2|TRBJ2-5
TGTGCCAGCACCTACGGAGGGCCGGGGGAGACCCAGTACTTC
CASTYGGPGETQYF
>-|13|few|TRBV3-1|TRBJ1-2
TGTGCCAGCAGCCAAGAATGGAGAGGCGGCTACACCTTC
CASSQEWRGGYTF
>-|13|few|TRBV20-1|TRBJ2-5
TGCAGTGCTCCGTCTTCGGGGGAAGAGACCCAGTACTTC
CSAPSSGEETQYF
>TRBD1|16|-|TRBV20-1|TRBJ2-1
TGCAGTGCTAGAGATCTCGAGGGGGCGGATGGTATTGAGCAGTTCTTC
CSARDLEGADGIEQFF